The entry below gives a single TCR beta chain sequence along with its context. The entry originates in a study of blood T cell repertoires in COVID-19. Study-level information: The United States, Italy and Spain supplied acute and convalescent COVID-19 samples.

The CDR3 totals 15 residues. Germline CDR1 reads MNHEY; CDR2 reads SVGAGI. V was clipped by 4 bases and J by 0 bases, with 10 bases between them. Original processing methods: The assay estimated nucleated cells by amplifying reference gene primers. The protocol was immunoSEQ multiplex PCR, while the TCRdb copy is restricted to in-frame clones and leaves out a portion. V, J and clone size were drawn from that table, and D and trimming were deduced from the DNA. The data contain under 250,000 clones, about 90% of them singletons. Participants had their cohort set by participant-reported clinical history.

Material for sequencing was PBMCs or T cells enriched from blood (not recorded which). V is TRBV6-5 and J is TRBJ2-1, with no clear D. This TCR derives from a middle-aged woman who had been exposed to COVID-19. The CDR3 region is CASSFQISSYNEQFF. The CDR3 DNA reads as TGTGCCAGCAGTTTCCAAATCAGCTCCTACAATGAGCAGTTCTTC.